The 27 T cell receptor beta chains given below trace back to one sample, sequenced in a study of blood T cell repertoires in COVID-19. Sequencing was performed with immunoSEQ multiplex PCR; in TCRdb, only in-frame clones are kept and a portion is missing. This sample has over 300,000 clones, with around 87% found just once. Input material: peripheral blood. These receptors were collected from a man in his late teens or twenties with active or convalescent COVID-19.

The chain employs TRBV28 and TRBJ1-4, with 7 bases that match TRBD1. The CDR3 extends over 15 amino acids. Trimming removed 3 bases from V and 6 bases from J; junction bases left unmatched: 7. Germline V gene sequence: CDR1 MDHEN, CDR2 SYDVKM. CDR3 region: CASSLGTVLDEKLFF. The CDR3 region has the DNA TGTGCCAGCAGTTTGGGGACAGTTCTAGATGAAAAACTGTTTTTT. Full variable domain (missing parts from reference TRBV28 and TRBJ1-4): DVKVTQSSRYLVKRTGEKVFLECVQDMDHENMFWYRQDPGLGLRLIYFSYDVKMKEKGDIPEGYSVSREKKERFSLILESASTNQTSMYLCASSLGTVLDEKLFFGSGTQLSVL.

V gene TRBV29-1 combines with J gene TRBJ2-7, with D uncertain. This CDR3 spans 11 amino acids. Germline CDR1 and CDR2: SQVTM and ANQGSEA. V was pared by 2 bases and J by 3 bases, with 5 bases between. CDR3 DNA: TGCAGCGTTGAATACAGCTACGAGCAGTACTTC. Translation gives CSVEYSYEQYF.

V is TRBV3-1 (or the pseudogene TRBV3-2) and J is TRBJ2-3; perhaps TRBD1 as D (5 bases). The V gene's germline CDR1 is LGHDT and CDR2 YNNKEL (reference sequence). The germline V and J ends were trimmed by 1 base and 1 base, with 9 bases remaining between them. CDR3 length equals 15 residues. In nucleotides, the CDR3 is TGTGCCAGCAGCCAAGGTACCAGGGGCACAGATACGCAGTATTTT. Translation gives CASSQGTRGTDTQYF.

This clone has a single count. The V gene is TRBV4-3, the J gene TRBJ1-6; tentative D call: TRBD1 (6 bases). Germline values: CDR1 LGHNA, CDR2 YSLEER. The CDR3 contains 17 residues. Between the trimmed V and J ends, which lost 0 bases and 0 bases, there was a span of 9 bases. The CDR3 sequence: CASSQERGSSYNSPLHF. The CDR3 DNA follows: TGCGCCAGCAGCCAAGAAAGGGGGAGCTCCTATAATTCACCCCTCCACTTT.

The chain uses TRBV9 and TRBJ2-1; TRBD1 aligns across 8 bases. With 3 bases clipped from V and 5 bases from J, the junction kept 4 bases outside the gene matches. CDR1 and CDR2 (germline): SGDLS, YYNGEE. The CDR3 totals 14 residues. The CDR3 here is CASSAGGGDNEQFF. CDR3 DNA: TGTGCCAGCAGCGCAGGGGGCGGCGACAATGAGCAGTTCTTC. Complete variable domain (other parts from reference TRBV9 and TRBJ2-1): DSGVTQTPKHLITATGQRVTLRCSPRSGDLSVYWYQQSLDQGLQFLIQYYNGEERAKGNILERFSAQQFPDLHSELNLSSLELGDSALYFCASSAGGGDNEQFFGPGTRLTVL.

The chain recombines TRBV28 with TRBJ1-5; TRBD1 aligns across 7 bases. The CDR3 spans 16 residues. From germline, CDR1 is MDHEN and CDR2 SYDVKM. V was pared by 7 bases and J by 2 bases, with 11 bases of the junction left unmatched. This CDR3 is CASKKGAGPGNQPQHF. CDR3 bases: TGTGCCAGCAAGAAGGGGGCAGGGCCGGGCAATCAGCCCCAGCATTTT.

V is TRBV19 and J is TRBJ1-1, with D possibly matching TRBD1 (5 bases). The germline V gene has CDR1 LNHDA and CDR2 SQIVND (reference sequence). V shed 4 bases and J shed 5 bases, with 14 bases lying between them. The CDR3 length is 14 residues. The CDR3 coding sequence is TGTGCCAGTAGTAAAACGGGGGGTAGTACTGAAGCTTTCTTT. Translated: CASSKTGGSTEAFF.

The V call is TRBV6-5, the J call TRBJ1-4; 11 nucleotides agree with TRBD1. Losses at the gene ends were 2 bases for V and 5 bases for J; bases not matched to a gene: 1. The CDR3 totals 15 residues. CDR1 is MNHEY, CDR2 SVGAGI, per germline. CDR3 protein: CASSYRDRGNEKLFF. The CDR3 DNA follows: TGTGCCAGCAGTTACCGGGACAGGGGGAATGAAAAACTGTTTTTT.

The CDR3, as DNA: TGTGCCAGCAGCCCGCAGGGATCTGGCTACACCTTC. Translated: CASSPQGSGYTF. This sequence joins TRBV3-1 (or the pseudogene TRBV3-2) and TRBJ1-2, with D possibly TRBD1 on 5 matching bases. The V gene's germline CDR1 is LGHDT and CDR2 YNNKEL (reference sequence). CDR3 size: 12 residues. The V end lost 4 bases, the J end lost 7 bases, and 10 bases lay between the germline ends.

This sequence joins TRBV6-2 or TRBV6-3 and TRBJ2-7, with D possibly matching TRBD2 (5 bases). V was shortened by 6 bases and J by 3 bases, with 15 bases between the two germline ends. Germline-derived CDR1 and CDR2 are MNHEY and SVGEGT. The CDR3 spans 14 residues. The CDR3 DNA is TGTGCCAGCAGCTGGTCCGGGGTTGACTACGAGCAGTACTTC. Amino acids: CASSWSGVDYEQYF.

The chain uses TRBV7-2 and TRBJ2-2; D gene ambiguous. The CDR3 runs to 15 residues. V was shortened by 8 bases and J by 1 base, with 14 bases between the two germline ends. Per germline, CDR1 SGHTA and CDR2 FQGNSA. The CDR3 protein is CASSFGGLNTGELFF. The CDR3 DNA follows: TGTGCCAGCTCATTCGGCGGTTTGAACACCGGGGAGCTGTTTTTT.

The chain couples TRBV28 to TRBJ2-7, with 11 bases fitting TRBD1. Germline assignment: CDR1 MDHEN and CDR2 SYDVKM. The CDR3 extends over 15 amino acids. J gave up 5 bases and V 2 bases, and 5 bases lay outside the gene matches. The CDR3 coding sequence is TGTGCCAGCAGTTTACTCGGACAGGGGGCCCACGAGCAGTACTTC. This gives the protein CASSLLGQGAHEQYF.

The CDR3 bases are TGCAGCGTTCTCGGTACTGTGGCGGTTAACACTGAAGCTTTCTTT. Amino acids: CSVLGTVAVNTEAFF. This chain links TRBV29-1 with TRBJ1-1; D unresolved. Trimming took 5 bases from V and 2 from J, leaving 18 bases between them. The CDR3 contains 15 residues. The germline CDR1 and CDR2 sequences are SQVTM and ANQGSEA. The full variable domain, with the rest looked up from reference TRBV29-1 and TRBJ1-1, is SAVISQKPSRDICQRGTSLTIQCQVDSQVTMMFWYRQQPGQSLTLIATANQGSEATYESGFVIDKFPISRPNLTFSTLTVSNMSPEDSSIYLCSVLGTVAVNTEAFFGQGTRLTVV.

The chain couples TRBV10-2 to TRBJ2-7, with a tentative D call TRBD2 (6 bases). The ends were cut back, 5 bases at V and 0 bases at J, with 14 bases in the middle. CDR1 and CDR2 from the germline V gene are WSHSY and SAAADI. The CDR3 extends over 15 amino acids. The CDR3 nucleotides read TGCGCCAGCAGTCTGCCCAGCGGGTCCTCCTACGAGCAGTACTTC. This gives the protein CASSLPSGSSYEQYF.

This clone was observed a handful of times. The CDR3 loop is CASRGNREFAQPQHF. DNA of the CDR3: TGTGCCAGCAGGGGGAACAGGGAGTTCGCGCAGCCCCAGCATTTT. The chain joins TRBV28 to TRBJ1-5; TRBD1 might be the D (6 bases). The CDR3 consists of 15 residues. Trimming took off 6 bases at V and 7 bases at J, with 19 bases between the two ends. CDR1 and CDR2 (germline): MDHEN, SYDVKM. The variable domain in full, with the rest retrieved from reference TRBV28 and TRBJ1-5, is DVKVTQSSRYLVKRTGEKVFLECVQDMDHENMFWYRQDPGLGLRLIYFSYDVKMKEKGDIPEGYSVSREKKERFSLILESASTNQTSMYLCASRGNREFAQPQHFGDGTRLSIL.

The chain carries TRBV29-1 and TRBJ1-5, with D uncertain. The CDR3 is made up of 12 amino acids. V was cut by 4 bases and J by 7 bases, with 11 bases left in between. Germline values: CDR1 SQVTM, CDR2 ANQGSEA. The CDR3 coding sequence is TGCAGCGTTGGAGCCGGGTACCAGCCCCAGCATTTT. Protein product: CSVGAGYQPQHF. The variable domain in full, with the rest retrieved from reference TRBV29-1 and TRBJ1-5, is SAVISQKPSRDICQRGTSLTIQCQVDSQVTMMFWYRQQPGQSLTLIATANQGSEATYESGFVIDKFPISRPNLTFSTLTVSNMSPEDSSIYLCSVGAGYQPQHFGDGTRLSIL.

The rearrangement joins TRBV11-3 to TRBJ1-1; perhaps TRBD1 as D (6 bases). Trimming cost V 3 bases and J 5 bases, with 10 bases left between them. Per germline, CDR1 SGHNT and CDR2 YENEEA. The CDR3 is made up of 13 amino acids. Here the CDR3 reads CASSLGHGTEAFF. In DNA form, the CDR3 reads TGTGCCAGCAGCTTGGGACATGGTACTGAAGCTTTCTTT.

CDR3 region: CASREAQTNEKLFF. The CDR3 bases are TGCGCCAGCAGAGAGGCACAAACTAATGAAAAACTGTTTTTT. The rearrangement joins TRBV10-2 to TRBJ1-4; D not resolved. V was cut by 6 bases and J by 1 base, with 9 bases left in between. CDR3 length: 14 residues. CDR1 is WSHSY and CDR2 is SAAADI in the germline V gene.

The chain couples TRBV28 to TRBJ1-1; the D gene is possibly TRBD1 (5 bases). This CDR3 comprises 12 residues. Trimming removed 6 bases from V and 11 bases from J, with 16 bases in between. Germline CDR1 MDHEN, CDR2 SYDVKM. Here the CDR3 DNA reads TGTGCCAGCAGACAAGGGGTCCTTTCGGCTTTCTTT. It specifies CASRQGVLSAFF. Filled out from reference TRBV28 and TRBJ1-1, the complete variable domain reads DVKVTQSSRYLVKRTGEKVFLECVQDMDHENMFWYRQDPGLGLRLIYFSYDVKMKEKGDIPEGYSVSREKKERFSLILESASTNQTSMYLCASRQGVLSAFFGQGTRLTVV.

This clone has more than one count but fewer than ten. The chain is built from TRBV4-1 and TRBJ1-4, with unresolved D. The CDR3 loop spans 14 amino acids. CDR1 MGHRA and CDR2 YSYEKL come from the germline V gene. V was cut by 1 base and J by 8 bases, with 11 bases left in between. CDR3 coding DNA: TGCGCCAGCAGCCAAGGAGGAAATGGCGAAAAACTGTTTTTT. It codes for CASSQGGNGEKLFF.

The rearrangement uses TRBV5-1 and TRBJ2-7, with 11 bases aligning to TRBD2. This CDR3 region has 18 residues. Germline trimming cut 2 bases from V and 2 bases from J; bases unmatched to any gene: 12. The germline V gene encodes CDR1 SGHRS and CDR2 YFSETQ. The CDR3 nucleotides read TGCGCCAGCAGCTTCCTACCCCTAGCGGGAGGTAACACCTACGAGCAGTACTTC. This gives the protein CASSFLPLAGGNTYEQYF.

This clone was picked up one time. The rearrangement links TRBV4-1 to TRBJ1-2; 9 bases agree with TRBD1. With 1 base clipped from V and 7 bases from J, the junction kept 10 bases outside the gene matches. Germline V gene lookup returns CDR1 MGHRA and CDR2 YSYEKL. CDR3 length equals 16 residues. CDR3 DNA sequence: TGCGCCAGCAGCCAAGTACGGACAGGGGAAGATTCTGGCTACACCTTC. The encoded protein is CASSQVRTGEDSGYTF.

The chain has TRBV5-1 and TRBJ1-6; 9 positions match TRBD1. V was clipped by 4 bases and J by 7 bases; unmatched bases: 12. The CDR3 is 17 amino acids. Looked up from germline, CDR1 is SGHRS and CDR2 is YFSETQ. CDR3 loop: CASSPDTYRGLNSPLHF. CDR3 sequence (DNA): TGCGCCAGCAGCCCCGATACTTACAGGGGGCTCAATTCACCCCTCCACTTT.

The chain couples TRBV18 to TRBJ1-2; a weak D match, TRBD1 (6 bases). Trimming took 5 bases from V and 2 from J, leaving 15 bases between them. The CDR3 contains 15 residues. Per the germline V gene, CDR1 is KGHSH and CDR2 is LQKENI. In DNA, the CDR3 is TGTGCCAGCTCAATGAACAGGGTGGCCAACTATGGCTACACCTTC. This translates into CASSMNRVANYGYTF.

V is TRBV2 and J is TRBJ2-1; 7 bases align to TRBD1. Trimming removed 5 bases from V and 8 bases from J; junction bases left unmatched: 12. CDR3 size: 15 residues. The germline gives CDR1 SNHLY, CDR2 FYNNEI. The CDR3 protein is CASSYRDSPIDEQFF. The CDR3 DNA reads as TGTGCCAGCAGTTATCGGGACAGTCCCATTGATGAGCAGTTCTTC.

The table lists this clone with a count of one. This chain connects TRBV7-9 to TRBJ2-7; possibly TRBD1 for D (5 bases). Trimming removed 1 base at V and 4 bases at J, with 17 bases between. Germline V gene sequence: CDR1 SEHNR, CDR2 FQNEAQ (reference sequence). The CDR3 has 16 amino acids. CDR3 in DNA: TGTGCCAGCAGCTTAGAGGGGCGGTTTCTGCCTTACGAGCAGTACTTC. Translating it yields CASSLEGRFLPYEQYF. Complete variable domain (other parts from reference TRBV7-9 and TRBJ2-7): DTGVSQNPRHKITKRGQNVTFRCDPISEHNRLYWYRQTLGQGPEFLTYFQNEAQLEKSRLLSDRFSAERPKGSFSTLEIQRTEQGDSAMYLCASSLEGRFLPYEQYFGPGTRLTVT.

The rearrangement joins TRBV7-2 to TRBJ2-7, with D tentatively TRBD1 (5 bases). CDR1 and CDR2 (germline): SGHTA, FQGNSA. The CDR3 has 14 residues. The V end lost 2 bases, the J end lost 6 bases, and 14 bases lay between the germline ends. CDR3 sequence: CASSLTAGSREQYF. The CDR3 DNA reads as TGTGCCAGCAGCTTAACTGCAGGGTCTCGCGAGCAGTACTTC.